Reported below is one T cell receptor beta chain. What antigen it recognizes has not been identified. Base qualities are not provided; no much larger clone lies one nucleotide away. The data were taken from a study of blood T cell repertoires in COVID-19 (TCRdb year 2020). With respect to the entire study: The collaborator samples originated in the United States, Italy and Spain and spanned the acute and convalescent phases of COVID-19. The prospective study material was composed of cDNA or gDNA derived from T cells, B-cell-depleted T cells, or PBMCs. Deeply sampled blood TCRbeta repertoires from subjects exposed to, actively infected with, or recovered from COVID-19 were included in the dataset. The repertoires were released in a freely available public database intended as a resource for research on the immune response to SARS-CoV-2. Samples were obtained from the ongoing ImmuneRACE study (first 160 participants) and from over 1,000 subjects provided by 6 global collaborators. Nearly every sample came with metadata listing a de-identified subject ID, COVID-19 status, age in years and sex. Where available, HLA class I and class II types were obtained from metadata supplied by the sample provider rather than from assay-based typing. What the study reported, not specific to this receptor: The quantity of clinical and demographic metadata differed by source and by participant and was supplied without curation.

TCRbeta CDR3 regions were amplified from genomic DNA by means of the immunoSEQ Assay, a bias-controlled multiplex PCR. For the original study's pipeline: Within the assay, amplification of reference gene primers was used to estimate how many nucleated cells each sample contained. Sequence reads were collapsed and filtered to measure the absolute abundance of every unique TCRbeta CDR3 rearrangement. Productive Simpson clonality was computed per sample as the square root of Simpson's diversity index over productive rearrangements. As stored in TCRdb, this immuneACCESS dataset retains in-frame rearrangements with V and J assigned. A fraction of the clones does not appear; measured against another copy, unresolved V genes explain less than half of the discrepancy, and the remainder lacks a known reason. Clone size and V and J calls were adopted from that table, with D and trimming inferred from the DNA. In all, the sample holds 80,000 or so clones, and roughly 78% of those were seen once. The ten largest clonotypes hold around 9.3% of the sample.

From its cysteine to its phenylalanine, the CDR3 spans 14 amino acids. Only the CDR3 DNA stays, 42 bases, in frame from base 1. Each collaborating institution followed its own protocols to collect whole blood in K2EDTA tubes. Collaborator samples were shipped for TCRbeta analysis as frozen whole blood, isolated PBMCs, or DNA extracted from either sample type. The sequencing sample was made of peripheral blood. The clonotype originates from a man in his sixties with acute or convalescent COVID-19. The sequence links TRBV12-1 to TRBJ2-5; the table gives TRBD1 as D, unverified against the DNA. TRBV12-1 is deemed a pseudogene. The sequence in DNA is TGTGCCAGCAGCCTAAAAAGGGGCCAAGAGACCCAGTACTTC. Protein translation: CASSLKRGQETQYF.